Listed here are 4 T cell receptor beta chains from one sample, sequenced in a study of HIV-infected children after antiretroviral therapy interruption. Treatment meaning: PENTA 11 planned treatment interruption arm or continuous ART arm. RNA-based 3' RACE libraries used unique molecular identifiers. Each CDR3 protein gets one entry after TCRdb re-called the 3' RACE reads with MiXCR. The sample consists of about 89,000 distinct CDR3 sequences, around 6.9% of them appearing once. Sequencing used CD45RA+ CD4+ T cells from PBMCs, pooled from several time points, obtained from a donor given antiretroviral therapy, either interrupted or continuous. Subset meaning: naive CD4+ CD45RA+ CD45RO- T cells. The receptors here all came from a pool of human donors with HIV.

The rearrangement joins TRBV12-3 or TRBV12-4 to TRBJ1-3; weak D call: TRBD1 (5 bases). CDR3 length equals 16 residues. The ends were cut back, 6 bases at V and 2 bases at J, with 17 bases in the middle. DNA for the CDR3: TGTGCCAGCAGGCCTCTTCACAGGAGCGCTGGAAACACCATATATTTT. Translation: CASRPLHRSAGNTIYF.

At least ten counts were recorded for this clonotype. This chain links TRBV5-6 with TRBJ1-2, with D possibly being TRBD1 (6 bases). CDR1 is SGHDT and CDR2 is YYEEEE in the germline V gene. The CDR3 runs 13 residues. V was cut by 3 bases and J by 4 bases, with 10 bases left in between. CDR3 amino acids: CASSSGAVYGYTF. The CDR3 coding sequence is TGTGCCAGCAGCTCGGGGGCAGTCTATGGCTACACCTTC.

The rearrangement joins TRBV6-6 to TRBJ2-2, with D tentatively TRBD2 (6 bases). There are 13 residues in the CDR3. Germline V gene sequence: CDR1 MNHNY, CDR2 SVGAGI (reference sequence). Trimming shortened V by 5 bases and J by 4 bases, and 8 bases separated the two germline ends. CDR3 coding DNA: TGTGCCAGCAGTCCGACTAGCACCGGGGAGCTGTTTTTT. It codes for CASSPTSTGELFF.

This sequence joins TRBV6-6 and TRBJ2-2; TRBD1 agrees at 7 bases. The J segment lost 8 bases and the V segment lost 4 bases, leaving 7 bases of the junction unmatched. The CDR3 has 14 amino acids. CDR1 MNHNY and CDR2 SVGAGI come from the germline V gene (reference sequence). CDR3 nucleotides: TGTGCCAGCAGTTTAATTACAGGGGATGGGGAGCTGTTTTTT. This sequence encodes CASSLITGDGELFF.